This TCR beta chain is drawn from a study of blood T cell repertoires in COVID-19. V trimming: 6 bases; J trimming: 5 bases; junction bases outside the gene matches: 2. The CDR3 is made up of 13 amino acids. CDR1 is KGHSH, CDR2 LQKENI, per germline. As processed by the authors: Reference gene primer amplification in the assay estimated nucleated cell counts. Generated by immunoSEQ multiplex PCR, the TCRdb table keeps only in-frame clones and is missing some. V and J calls and clone size are given by that table; D and trimming were obtained from the DNA. The sample contains 300,000 or so clones, around 87% of which appear only once. This clone was seen at least ten times.

The sequence derives from a woman aged 40 to 49 who had recovered from COVID-19. Sequencing was carried out using peripheral blood. The chain is built from TRBV18 and TRBJ2-7, with TRBD2 identical over 12 bases. CDR3 loop: CASSRTSGDEQYF. CDR3 nucleotide sequence: TGTGCCAGCTCCCGGACTAGCGGGGACGAGCAGTACTTC.